This T cell receptor beta chain was documented in a study of cytomegalovirus exposure and HLA in healthy donors. Findings and caveats of the study: Reportedly, cytomegalovirus status was diagnosed with high sensitivity and specificity. Sequence variants that were highly shared formed a cluster that was likely a sequencing artifact. Excluded were some V segments that proved indistinguishable, including TRBV6-2 and TRBV6-3.

Turning to this clone: Its antigen is undetermined.

The germline gives CDR1 MDHEN, CDR2 SYDVKM. V was pared by 4 bases and J by 2 bases, with 8 bases of the junction left unmatched. The CDR3 has 15 residues. Vbeta (60) and Jbeta (13) primers were used in the PCR. Using immunoSEQ multiplex PCR, the repertoire was profiled, and TCRdb retains in-frame clones only, with some absent. The profile covers under 110,000 clones, with 75% appearing a single time and roughly 2.9% taken by the ten largest. The sequence came from a male donor in good health and CMV-seropositive. V is TRBV28 and J is TRBJ2-7; 7 nucleotides match TRBD1. Input material: PBMCs. CDR3 protein: CASSSAGTVTYEQYF. CDR3 bases: TGTGCCAGCAGTTCGGCCGGGACAGTCACCTACGAGCAGTACTTC.